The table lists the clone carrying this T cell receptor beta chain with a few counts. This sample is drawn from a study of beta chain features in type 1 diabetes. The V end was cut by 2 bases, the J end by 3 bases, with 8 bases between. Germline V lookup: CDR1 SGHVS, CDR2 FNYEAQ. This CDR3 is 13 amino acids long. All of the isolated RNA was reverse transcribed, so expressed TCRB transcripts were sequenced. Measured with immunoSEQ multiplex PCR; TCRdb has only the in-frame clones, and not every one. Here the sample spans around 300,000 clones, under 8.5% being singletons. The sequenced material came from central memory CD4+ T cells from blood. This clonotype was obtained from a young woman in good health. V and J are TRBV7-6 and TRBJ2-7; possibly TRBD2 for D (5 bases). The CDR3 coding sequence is TGTGCCAGCAGCTTAAATCGGGGCTACGAGCAGTACTTC. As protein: CASSLNRGYEQYF.